These 21 T cell receptor beta chains came from one sample sequenced in a study of shared clonotypes between healthy human individuals (dated by TCRdb to the early 2020s). Libraries were constructed by the immunoSEQ multiplex PCR assay. Held by TCRdb, this immuneACCESS table contains in-frame sequences only and omits some clones. Under half of the omission traces to an unresolved V gene where checked; the cause of the rest is unknown. This sample has 2,500,000 or so clones in its table, and approximately 90% of those were observed once. The leading ten clones occupy roughly 0.15% of the sample. The sequencing sample was made of naive CD4+ T cells sorted from blood. The cell subset or site label for this specimen denotes: CD45RA+ positively selected. The receptors shown here come from a man between 18 and 29 years old in good health.

The genes are TRBV7-9 and TRBJ1-4; D might be TRBD1 (5 bases). V dropped 5 bases and J dropped 3 bases, with 10 bases sitting between them. The CDR3 has 14 amino acids. Per the germline V gene, CDR1 is SEHNR and CDR2 is FQNEAQ (reference sequence). CDR3 amino acids: CASSLDTANEKLFF. CDR3 bases: TGTGCCAGCAGCCTGGACACGGCTAATGAAAAACTGTTTTTT.

Regarding this clone: This CDR3 is also generated by other DNA sequences in the sample. V is TRBV7-2 and J is TRBJ1-3; TRBD1 matches 7 bases. The germline V gene has CDR1 SGHTA and CDR2 FQGNSA. CDR3 length: 16 residues. V lost 5 bases, J lost 1 base, and 8 bases stayed unmatched. CDR3 loop: CASSPRDRPSGNTIYF. The CDR3 region has the DNA TGTGCCAGCAGCCCGCGGGACAGACCTTCTGGAAACACCATATATTTT.

The chain is built from TRBV10-2 and TRBJ2-7; 9 nucleotides align to TRBD2. The CDR3 loop spans 14 amino acids. V lost 7 bases, J lost 0 bases, and 4 bases stayed unmatched. Germline V lookup: CDR1 WSHSY, CDR2 SAAADI. CDR3 in DNA: TGCGCCAGCATAGTAGCGGGGGCCTCCTACGAGCAGTACTTC. Residues: CASIVAGASYEQYF.

V is TRBV18 and J is TRBJ2-7, with D possibly being TRBD2 (6 bases). CDR1 and CDR2 from the germline V gene are KGHSH and LQKENI. Trimming cost V 6 bases and J 2 bases, with 14 bases left between them. CDR3 length: 14 amino acids. The CDR3 nucleotides read TGTGCCAGCTCGGCTTCGCGGGGTGCCTACGAGCAGTACTTC. The encoded protein is CASSASRGAYEQYF.

The rearrangement joins TRBV6-6 to TRBJ2-4, with 10 positions matching TRBD2. The CDR3 sequence is 16 residues long. With 5 bases clipped from V and 2 bases from J, the junction kept 6 bases outside the gene matches. The V gene's germline CDR1 is MNHNY and CDR2 SVGAGI (reference sequence). The CDR3: CASSPLAGVSKNIQYF. The DNA of the CDR3 is TGTGCCAGCAGTCCGCTAGCGGGGGTCTCCAAAAACATTCAGTACTTC.

This chain links TRBV5-1 with TRBJ2-5; the D call may be TRBD1 or TRBD2 (7 bases each). V gave up 5 bases and J gave up 1 base, with 18 bases separating them. Per germline, CDR1 SGHRS and CDR2 YFSETQ. The CDR3 is made up of 16 amino acids. CDR3 DNA sequence: TGCGCCAGCAGGCCGGCGGGGGACAGAACCCAAGAGACCCAGTACTTC. Its protein product is CASRPAGDRTQETQYF.

V usage is TRBV14 and J usage is TRBJ1-2; D possibly corresponds to TRBD1 (6 bases). This CDR3 comprises 17 residues. Germline CDR1 reads SGHDN; CDR2 reads FVKESK. V was cut by 0 bases and J by 0 bases, with 14 bases left in between. The CDR3 is CASSQDYRTGTNYGYTF. The CDR3 nucleotides are TGTGCCAGCAGCCAAGATTATAGAACAGGGACTAACTATGGCTACACCTTC.

The chain recombines TRBV15 with TRBJ2-5; possibly TRBD1 for D (5 bases). Per the germline V gene, CDR1 is LNHNV and CDR2 is YYDKDF (reference sequence). V was clipped by 2 bases and J by 5 bases, with 9 bases between them. The CDR3 runs to 13 residues. CDR3 coding DNA: TGTGCCACCAGCAGACAGGGTGCTGAGACCCAGTACTTC. It translates to CATSRQGAETQYF.

This clone has a handful of counts. This chain links TRBV30 with TRBJ1-4, with D possibly being TRBD1 (5 bases). V lost 2 bases to trimming and J lost 8 bases, with 12 bases between them. From germline, CDR1 is GTSNPN and CDR2 SVGIG (reference sequence). The CDR3 totals 13 residues. The CDR3 nucleotides read TGTGCCTGGAGTTCAGGGAGTGGCGAAAAACTGTTTTTT. It yields the protein CAWSSGSGEKLFF. Drawing the rest from reference TRBV30 and TRBJ1-4, the complete variable domain is SQTIHQWPATLVQPVGSPLSLECTVEGTSNPNLYWYRQAAGRGLQLLFYSVGIGQISSEVPQNLSASRPQDRQFILSSKKLLLSDSGFYLCAWSSGSGEKLFFGSGTQLSVL.

Comments on this clone: Other DNA sequences in this specimen translate into the identical CDR3. The CDR3 protein is CASSLGQGFNEQFF. DNA of the CDR3: TGCGCCAGCAGCTTAGGACAGGGCTTCAATGAGCAGTTCTTC. This chain uses TRBV5-1 with TRBJ2-1, with TRBD1 matching over 8 bases. The CDR3 contains 14 residues. The germline V gene has CDR1 SGHRS and CDR2 YFSETQ. Losses at the gene ends were 2 bases for V and 6 bases for J; bases not matched to a gene: 4.

This clone came up a few times. The rearrangement uses TRBV4-3 and TRBJ2-2; TRBD2 matches at 12 bases. CDR3 length equals 18 residues. The V gene's germline CDR1 is LGHNA and CDR2 YSLEER. V trimming: 4 bases; J trimming: 0 bases; junction bases outside the gene matches: 6. CDR3 residues: CASSRSLAGGSNTGELFF. CDR3 nucleotide sequence: TGCGCCAGCAGCCGATCGCTAGCGGGAGGGTCGAACACCGGGGAGCTGTTTTTT.

The chain joins TRBV11-2 to TRBJ2-1, with D possibly matching TRBD2 (6 bases). CDR1 is SGHAT, CDR2 FQNNGV, per germline. V was cut by 4 bases and J by 9 bases, with 22 bases left in between. The CDR3 consists of 16 residues. Written as DNA, the CDR3 is TGTGCCAGCAGCTCGGGCTCCGGGACTCGGTTCGCTGAGCAGTTCTTC. Protein sequence: CASSSGSGTRFAEQFF.

V gene TRBV19 combines with J gene TRBJ2-3; 16 bases are shared with TRBD2. With 3 bases clipped from V and 2 bases from J, the junction kept 5 bases outside the gene matches. CDR1 is LNHDA and CDR2 is SQIVND in the germline V gene (reference sequence). The length of the CDR3 is 18 residues. CDR3 amino acids: CASSIRGLAGGLTDTQYF. The CDR3 nucleotides are TGTGCCAGTAGTATCCGGGGACTAGCGGGGGGGCTCACAGATACGCAGTATTTT.

The V call is TRBV6-5, the J call TRBJ1-5; possibly TRBD1 for D (5 bases). Germline V lookup: CDR1 MNHEY, CDR2 SVGAGI. CDR3 length: 14 residues. V gave up 6 bases and J gave up 6 bases, with 15 bases separating them. CDR3 sequence: CASSPDSGIQPQHF. CDR3 nucleotide sequence: TGTGCCAGCAGCCCTGACTCAGGGATTCAGCCCCAGCATTTT.

V and J are TRBV28 and TRBJ1-4, with a possible D match to TRBD1 (5 bases). Germline loops: CDR1 MDHEN, CDR2 SYDVKM. V lost 5 bases and J lost 4, with 14 bases in between. This CDR3 comprises 15 residues. The CDR3 is CASSRDWGVNEKLFF. The CDR3 DNA reads as TGTGCCAGCAGTCGCGATTGGGGGGTTAATGAAAAACTGTTTTTT.

CDR3 in DNA: TGTGCCAGCAGCTTGGGGCGGACCGAAGAGACCCAGTACTTC. Its translation is CASSLGRTEETQYF. V and J are TRBV13 and TRBJ2-5, with D perhaps matching TRBD1 (5 bases). Germline values: CDR1 PRHDT, CDR2 FYEKMQ (reference sequence). This CDR3 region has 14 residues. The ends were cut back, 3 bases at V and 3 bases at J, with 11 bases in the middle.

The CDR3 sequence is CASSRTPGQGNTEAFF. CDR3 nucleotide sequence: TGTGCCAGCAGCAGGACTCCGGGACAGGGGAACACTGAAGCTTTCTTT. The V call is TRBV14, the J call TRBJ1-1; TRBD1 matches 9 bases. CDR3 length equals 16 residues. V was clipped by 5 bases and J by 1 base; unmatched bases: 8. Per the germline V gene, CDR1 is SGHDN and CDR2 is FVKESK.

The chain links TRBV11-2 to TRBJ1-6; TRBD1 matches at 9 bases. Per the germline V gene, CDR1 is SGHAT and CDR2 is FQNNGV. The CDR3 covers 14 residues. Trimming cost V 7 bases and J 9 bases; bases outside gene matches: 7. CDR3 region: CASTTTGGRSPLHF. CDR3 DNA sequence: TGTGCCAGCACCACTACAGGGGGCCGTTCACCCCTCCACTTT.

About this clone: At one boundary the junction diverges from the germline segment, which might be a read error. The V gene is TRBV30, the J gene TRBJ2-7, with 9 bases identical to TRBD1. The CDR3 is made up of 11 amino acids. In germline, CDR1 is GTSNPN, CDR2 SVGIG (reference sequence). CDR3 residues: CAWSAGQGRNF. The DNA of the CDR3 is TGTGCCTGGAGTGCGGGACAGGGACGGAACTTC.

The CDR3 DNA reads TGTGCCAGCAGTTACTCCGGGACAGGAGAGTTCTTC. Translated: CASSYSGTGEFF. V gene TRBV6-6 combines with J gene TRBJ2-1; 8 bases line up with TRBD1. Germline lookup yields CDR1 MNHNY and CDR2 SVGAGI (reference sequence). The ends lost 0 bases at V and 14 bases at J; junction bases unmatched: 3. This CDR3 spans 12 amino acids.

The chain combines TRBV28 with TRBJ1-4; D uncertain. Germline loops: CDR1 MDHEN, CDR2 SYDVKM. This CDR3 region has 13 residues. V was shortened by 6 bases and J by 3 bases, with 8 bases between the two germline ends. Here the CDR3 reads CASRRRANEKLFF. Here the CDR3 DNA reads TGTGCCAGCAGAAGGAGGGCTAATGAAAAACTGTTTTTT.